A single sample gave rise to the 14 T cell receptor beta chains below, sequenced in a study of cytomegalovirus exposure and HLA in healthy donors. Produced via immunoSEQ multiplex PCR; TCRdb's table is partial and in-frame only. Of roughly 200,000 clones in the sample, 81% were seen once. Sequencing was done on a sample of PBMCs. These TCRs come from a woman aged 30 to 39 in good health and CMV-seronegative.

The gene calls are TRBV5-1 and TRBJ1-2; maybe TRBD1 (5 bases). This CDR3 has 13 amino acids. V lost 0 bases and J 7 bases, leaving 10 bases between the germline ends. The germline V gene has CDR1 SGHRS and CDR2 YFSETQ. The CDR3 DNA is TGCGCCAGCAGCTTGGCAGACAGTTCTGGCTACACCTTC. The encoded protein is CASSLADSSGYTF.

The gene calls are TRBV10-2 and TRBJ2-5; tentatively, D is TRBD1 (6 bases). Germline loops: CDR1 WSHSY, CDR2 SAAADI. V was clipped by 6 bases and J by 1 base, with 15 bases between them. CDR3 size: 15 residues. CDR3 residues: CASRRQASPQETQYF. The CDR3 bases are TGCGCCAGCAGAAGACAGGCTTCGCCCCAAGAGACCCAGTACTTC.

This chain links TRBV15 with TRBJ1-1, with 8 nucleotides matching TRBD1. The CDR3 length is 16 residues. The germline V gene has CDR1 LNHNV and CDR2 YYDKDF (reference sequence). Losses at the gene ends were 0 bases for V and 2 bases for J; bases not matched to a gene: 5. This CDR3 is CATSRDPGTGNTEAFF. As DNA, the CDR3 is TGTGCCACCAGCAGAGATCCAGGGACAGGCAACACTGAAGCTTTCTTT. The full variable domain, with the rest looked up from reference TRBV15 and TRBJ1-1, is DAMVIQNPRYQVTQFGKPVTLSCSQTLNHNVMYWYQQKSSQAPKLLFHYYDKDFNNEADTPDNFQSRRPNTSFCFLDIRSPGLGDTAMYLCATSRDPGTGNTEAFFGQGTRLTVV.

The V call is TRBV6-1, the J call TRBJ2-7; TRBD2 matches 14 bases. V shed 5 bases and J 6 bases; nucleotides not matched to a gene: 6. The CDR3 totals 15 residues. Germline V gives CDR1 MNHNS, CDR2 SASEGT. The CDR3 DNA sequence: TGTGCCAGCAGTCTGGGACTAGCGGGAGAACCCGAGCAGTACTTC. It yields the protein CASSLGLAGEPEQYF.

The genes are TRBV28 and TRBJ2-2; 7 bases match TRBD2. Germline assignment: CDR1 MDHEN and CDR2 SYDVKM. This CDR3 contains 15 residues. V dropped 7 bases and J dropped 4; count of bases not matched to a gene: 9. The CDR3 loop reads CASNPTGEGTGELFF. The CDR3 DNA reads as TGTGCCAGCAATCCTACGGGGGAGGGCACCGGGGAGCTGTTTTTT.

This chain links TRBV15 with TRBJ2-5; no reliable D call. The CDR3 spans 15 residues. The germline gives CDR1 LNHNV, CDR2 YYDKDF (reference sequence). Trimming pared 0 bases from V and 1 base from J, leaving 9 bases between. The chain's CDR3 is CATSRDPQAQETQYF. CDR3 coding DNA: TGTGCCACCAGCAGAGATCCCCAGGCCCAAGAGACCCAGTACTTC.

The chain couples TRBV5-1 to TRBJ2-5; 10 bases fit TRBD1. The CDR3 length is 15 residues. Germline CDR1 SGHRS, CDR2 YFSETQ. With 4 bases clipped from V and 5 bases from J, the junction kept 8 bases outside the gene matches. The CDR3 spells CASSGGDRGAETQYF. For the CDR3, the DNA is TGCGCCAGCAGCGGCGGGGACAGGGGAGCGGAGACCCAGTACTTC.

This clone occurred once. The CDR3 DNA follows: TGTGCCAGCAGCTCCCCGGGACAGCTTTATAATTCACCCCTCCACTTT. Amino acids: CASSSPGQLYNSPLHF. This chain joins TRBV7-2 and TRBJ1-6; TRBD1 matches at 7 bases. The CDR3 contains 16 residues. The trim removed 4 bases at V and 4 bases at J, leaving 7 bases unmatched. CDR1 is SGHTA and CDR2 is FQGNSA in the germline V gene.

The chain has TRBV30 and TRBJ2-1; 8 bases match TRBD2. The CDR3 has 14 residues. Per the germline V gene, CDR1 is GTSNPN and CDR2 is SVGIG (reference sequence). V lost 2 bases, J lost 8 bases, and 8 bases stayed unmatched. CDR3 residues: CAWSKGSGIHEQFF. The CDR3, as DNA: TGTGCCTGGAGTAAGGGTAGCGGGATCCATGAGCAGTTCTTC.

The gene calls are TRBV28 and TRBJ1-1; the match to TRBD1 covers 11 bases. There are 15 residues in the CDR3. J lost 3 bases, V lost 6 bases, and 6 bases had no gene match. Germline V CDR1 and CDR2: MDHEN, SYDVKM. CDR3 sequence reads: CASSGQGAGDTEAFF. CDR3 nucleotides: TGTGCCAGCAGCGGACAGGGGGCGGGTGACACTGAAGCTTTCTTT.

This sequence joins TRBV5-1 and TRBJ2-7, with 7 bases matching TRBD1. Germline CDR1 is SGHRS and CDR2 is YFSETQ. The CDR3 has 15 residues. After removal of 1 base from V and 0 bases from J, the junction contained 4 bases not matched to a gene. The CDR3 DNA reads as TGCGCCAGCAGCTTGCAGGGGGTTTACTCCTACGAGCAGTACTTC. It translates to CASSLQGVYSYEQYF.

This chain links TRBV7-8 with TRBJ1-5; the D gene is possibly TRBD1 (5 bases). Germline V gene lookup returns CDR1 SGHVS and CDR2 FQNEAQ. This CDR3 comprises 13 residues. V lost 5 bases and J lost 4, with 9 bases in between. CDR3 sequence reads: CASSTAGNQPQHF. The CDR3 nucleotides are TGTGCCAGCAGCACCGCAGGGAATCAGCCCCAGCATTTT. The whole variable domain, filled in from reference TRBV7-8 and TRBJ1-5, reads GAGVSQSPRYKVAKRGQDVALRCDPISGHVSLFWYQQALGQGPEFLTYFQNEAQLDKSGLPSDRFFAERPEGSVSTLKIQRTQQEDSAVYLCASSTAGNQPQHFGDGTRLSIL.

This chain links TRBV2 with TRBJ2-1; tentative D call: TRBD1 (6 bases). The CDR3 consists of 14 residues. With 4 bases removed from V and 6 bases from J, the gap between germline ends came to 13 bases. Germline lookup yields CDR1 SNHLY and CDR2 FYNNEI. The CDR3 nucleotides read TGTGCCAGCAGTGGATGGGGGCCACCCAATGAGCAGTTCTTC. Translated: CASSGWGPPNEQFF. The complete variable domain, with remaining parts taken from reference TRBV2 and TRBJ2-1, reads EPEVTQTPSHQVTQMGQEVILRCVPISNHLYFYWYRQILGQKVEFLVSFYNNEISEKSEIFDDQFSVERPDGSNFTLKIRSTKLEDSAMYFCASSGWGPPNEQFFGPGTRLTVL.

The rearrangement links TRBV6-6 to TRBJ2-1; the match to TRBD1 covers 8 bases. The CDR3 spans 16 residues. The V segment lost 2 bases and the J segment 8 bases; nucleotides outside the gene matches: 11. The germline CDR1 and CDR2 sequences are MNHNY and SVGAGI (reference sequence). CDR3 DNA sequence: TGTGCCAGCAGTTACCTAACAGGGGGGTTTCGGGATGAGCAGTTCTTC. As protein: CASSYLTGGFRDEQFF.